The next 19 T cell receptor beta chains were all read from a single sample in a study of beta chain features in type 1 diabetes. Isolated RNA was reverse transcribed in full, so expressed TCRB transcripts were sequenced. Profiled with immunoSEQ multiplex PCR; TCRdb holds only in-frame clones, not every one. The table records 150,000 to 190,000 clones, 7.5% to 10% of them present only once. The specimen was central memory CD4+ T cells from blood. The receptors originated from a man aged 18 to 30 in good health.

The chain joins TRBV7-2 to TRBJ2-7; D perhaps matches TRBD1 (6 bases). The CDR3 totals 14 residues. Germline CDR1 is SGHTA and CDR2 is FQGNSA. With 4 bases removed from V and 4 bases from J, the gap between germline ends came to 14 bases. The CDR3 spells CASSSQTGPYEQYF. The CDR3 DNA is TGTGCCAGCAGCTCCCAGACAGGTCCGTACGAGCAGTACTTC.

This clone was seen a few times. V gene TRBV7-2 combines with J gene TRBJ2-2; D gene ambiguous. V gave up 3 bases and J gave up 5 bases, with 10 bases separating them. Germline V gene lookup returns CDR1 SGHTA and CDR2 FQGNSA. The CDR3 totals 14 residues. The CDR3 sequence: CASSFNSRTGELFF. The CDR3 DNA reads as TGTGCCAGCAGCTTCAATAGTCGTACCGGGGAGCTGTTTTTT.

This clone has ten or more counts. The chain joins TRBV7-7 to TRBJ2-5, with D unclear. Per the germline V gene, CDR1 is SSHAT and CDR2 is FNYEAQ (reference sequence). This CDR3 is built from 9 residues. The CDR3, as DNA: TGTGCTGTCTCGGAGACCCAGTACTTC. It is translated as CAVSETQYF.

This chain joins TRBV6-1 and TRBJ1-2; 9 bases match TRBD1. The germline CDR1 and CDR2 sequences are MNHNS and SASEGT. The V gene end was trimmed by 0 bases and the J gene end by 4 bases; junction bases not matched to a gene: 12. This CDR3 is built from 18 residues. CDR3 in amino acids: CASSEAVTGTGIRYGYTF. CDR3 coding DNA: TGTGCCAGCAGTGAAGCGGTCACCGGGACAGGGATCCGCTATGGCTACACCTTC.

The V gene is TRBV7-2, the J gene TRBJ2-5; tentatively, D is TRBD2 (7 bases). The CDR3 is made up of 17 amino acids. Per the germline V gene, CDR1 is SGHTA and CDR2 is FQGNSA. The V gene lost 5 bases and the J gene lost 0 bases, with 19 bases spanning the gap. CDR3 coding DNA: TGTGCCAGCAGCGTACAGGGTGGGACTACGTACCAAGAGACCCAGTACTTC. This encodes CASSVQGGTTYQETQYF.

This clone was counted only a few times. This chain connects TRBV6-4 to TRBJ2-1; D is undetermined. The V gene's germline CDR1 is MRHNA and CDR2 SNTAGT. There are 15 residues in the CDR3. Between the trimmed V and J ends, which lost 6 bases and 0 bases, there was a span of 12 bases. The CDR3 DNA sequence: TGTGCCAGCAGCCCCGAGTACTTCTCCTACAATGAGCAGTTCTTC. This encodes CASSPEYFSYNEQFF.

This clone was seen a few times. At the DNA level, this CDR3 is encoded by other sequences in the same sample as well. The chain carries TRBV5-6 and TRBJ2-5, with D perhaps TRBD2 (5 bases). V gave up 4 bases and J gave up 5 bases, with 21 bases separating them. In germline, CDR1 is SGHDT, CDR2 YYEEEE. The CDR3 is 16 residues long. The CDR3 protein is CASSLDAGSGFETQYF. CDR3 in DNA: TGTGCCAGCAGCCTGGACGCGGGTAGTGGGTTCGAGACCCAGTACTTC.

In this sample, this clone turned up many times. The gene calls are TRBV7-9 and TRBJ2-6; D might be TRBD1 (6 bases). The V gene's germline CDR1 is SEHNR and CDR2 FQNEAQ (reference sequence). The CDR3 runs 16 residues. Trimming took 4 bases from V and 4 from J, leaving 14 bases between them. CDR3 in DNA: TGTGCCAGCAGCTCTATTACAGGGTTGGGGGCCAACGTCCTGACTTTC. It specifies CASSSITGLGANVLTF.

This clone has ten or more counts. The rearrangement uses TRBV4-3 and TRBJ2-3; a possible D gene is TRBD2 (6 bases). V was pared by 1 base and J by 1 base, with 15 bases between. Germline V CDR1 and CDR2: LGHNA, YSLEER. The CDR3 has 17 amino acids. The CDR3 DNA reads TGCGCCAGCAGCCAAGCGGTCCGGTCTAGCGGCACAGATACGCAGTATTTT. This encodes CASSQAVRSSGTDTQYF.

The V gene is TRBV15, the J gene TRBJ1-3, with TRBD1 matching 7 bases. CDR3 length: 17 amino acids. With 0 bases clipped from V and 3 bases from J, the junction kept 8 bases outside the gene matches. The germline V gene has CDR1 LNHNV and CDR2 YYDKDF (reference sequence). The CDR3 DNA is TGTGCCACCAGCAGAGATCAGTCGACAGGGTTTGGAAACACCATATATTTT. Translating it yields CATSRDQSTGFGNTIYF.

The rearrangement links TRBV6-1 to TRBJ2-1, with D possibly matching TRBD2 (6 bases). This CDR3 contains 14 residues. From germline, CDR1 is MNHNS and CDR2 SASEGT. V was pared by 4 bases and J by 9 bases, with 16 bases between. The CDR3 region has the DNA TGTGCCAGCAGTGTTACGGGGGACGCGGGTGAGCAGTTCTTC. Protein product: CASSVTGDAGEQFF.

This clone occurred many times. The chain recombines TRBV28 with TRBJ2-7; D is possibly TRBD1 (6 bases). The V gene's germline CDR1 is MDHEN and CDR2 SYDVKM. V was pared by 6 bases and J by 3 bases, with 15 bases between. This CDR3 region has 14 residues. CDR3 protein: CASRPPDRLYEQYF. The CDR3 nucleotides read TGTGCCAGCAGACCTCCCGACAGGCTCTACGAGCAGTACTTC.

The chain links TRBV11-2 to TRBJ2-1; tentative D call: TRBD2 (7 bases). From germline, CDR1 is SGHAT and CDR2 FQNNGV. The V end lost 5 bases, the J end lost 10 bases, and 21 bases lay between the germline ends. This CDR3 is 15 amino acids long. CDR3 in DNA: TGTGCCAGCAGCGCAGTCGGGGGCGCGGGGGCCGAGCAGTTCTTC. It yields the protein CASSAVGGAGAEQFF.

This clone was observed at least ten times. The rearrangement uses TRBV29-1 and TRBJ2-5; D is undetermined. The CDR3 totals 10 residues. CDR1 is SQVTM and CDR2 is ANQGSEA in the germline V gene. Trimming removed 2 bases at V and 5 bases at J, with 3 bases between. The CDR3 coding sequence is TGCAGCGTTGAAACTGAGACCCAGTACTTC. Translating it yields CSVETETQYF.

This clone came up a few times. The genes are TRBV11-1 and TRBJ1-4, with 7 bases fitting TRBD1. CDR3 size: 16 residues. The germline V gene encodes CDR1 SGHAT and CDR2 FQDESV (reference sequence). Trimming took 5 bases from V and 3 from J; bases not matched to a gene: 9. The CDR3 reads CASSVNPGTANEKLFF. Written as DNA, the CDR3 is TGTGCCAGCAGCGTAAACCCCGGGACAGCTAATGAAAAACTGTTTTTT.

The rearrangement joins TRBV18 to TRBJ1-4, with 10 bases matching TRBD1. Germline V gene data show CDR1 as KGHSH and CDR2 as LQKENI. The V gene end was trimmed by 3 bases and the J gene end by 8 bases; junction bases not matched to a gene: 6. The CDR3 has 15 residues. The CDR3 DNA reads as TGTGCCAGCTCACCTACGACAGGGGGCAACGAAAAACTGTTTTTT. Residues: CASSPTTGGNEKLFF.

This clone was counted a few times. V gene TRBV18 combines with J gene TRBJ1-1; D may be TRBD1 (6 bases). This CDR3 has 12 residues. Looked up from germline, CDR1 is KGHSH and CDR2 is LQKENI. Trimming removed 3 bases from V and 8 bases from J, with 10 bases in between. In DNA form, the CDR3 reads TGTGCCAGCTCACCGGGACAAACCGAAGCTTTCTTT. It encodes CASSPGQTEAFF.

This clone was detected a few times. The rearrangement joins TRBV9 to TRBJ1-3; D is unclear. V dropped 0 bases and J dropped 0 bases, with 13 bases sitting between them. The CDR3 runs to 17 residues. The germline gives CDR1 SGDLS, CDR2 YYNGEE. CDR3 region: CASSVALTAVSGNTIYF. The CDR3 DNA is TGTGCCAGCAGCGTAGCTCTAACAGCCGTCTCTGGAAACACCATATATTTT. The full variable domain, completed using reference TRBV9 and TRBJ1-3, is DSGVTQTPKHLITATGQRVTLRCSPRSGDLSVYWYQQSLDQGLQFLIQYYNGEERAKGNILERFSAQQFPDLHSELNLSSLELGDSALYFCASSVALTAVSGNTIYFGEGSWLTVV.

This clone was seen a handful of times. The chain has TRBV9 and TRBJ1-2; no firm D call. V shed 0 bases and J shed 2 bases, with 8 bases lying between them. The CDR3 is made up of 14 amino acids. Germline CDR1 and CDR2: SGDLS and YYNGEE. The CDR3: CASSVDLQNYGYTF. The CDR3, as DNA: TGTGCCAGCAGCGTAGATCTTCAGAACTATGGCTACACCTTC. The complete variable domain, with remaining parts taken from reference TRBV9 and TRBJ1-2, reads DSGVTQTPKHLITATGQRVTLRCSPRSGDLSVYWYQQSLDQGLQFLIQYYNGEERAKGNILERFSAQQFPDLHSELNLSSLELGDSALYFCASSVDLQNYGYTFGSGTRLTVV.